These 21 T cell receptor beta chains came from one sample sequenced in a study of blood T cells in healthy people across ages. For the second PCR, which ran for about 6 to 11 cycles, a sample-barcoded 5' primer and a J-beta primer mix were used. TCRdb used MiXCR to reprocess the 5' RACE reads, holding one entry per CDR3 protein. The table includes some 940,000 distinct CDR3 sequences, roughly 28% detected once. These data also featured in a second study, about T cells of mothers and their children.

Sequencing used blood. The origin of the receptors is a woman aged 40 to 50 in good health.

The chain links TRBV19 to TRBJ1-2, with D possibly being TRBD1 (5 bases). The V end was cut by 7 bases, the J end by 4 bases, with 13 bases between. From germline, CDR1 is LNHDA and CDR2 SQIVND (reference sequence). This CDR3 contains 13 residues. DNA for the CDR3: TGTGCCAGTAATCGGGACGTTGGCTATGGCTACACCTTC. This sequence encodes CASNRDVGYGYTF. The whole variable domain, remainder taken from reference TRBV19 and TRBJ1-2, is DGGITQSPKYLFRKEGQNVTLSCEQNLNHDAMYWYRQDPGQGLRLIYYSQIVNDFQKGDIAEGYSVSREKKESFPLTVTSAQKNPTAFYLCASNRDVGYGYTFGSGTRLTVV.

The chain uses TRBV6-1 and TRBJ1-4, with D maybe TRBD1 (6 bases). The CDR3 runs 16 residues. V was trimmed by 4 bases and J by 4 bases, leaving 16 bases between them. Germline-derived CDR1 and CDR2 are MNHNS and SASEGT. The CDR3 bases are TGTGCCAGCAGTGGCACACAGGGCCATATTAATGAAAAACTGTTTTTT. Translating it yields CASSGTQGHINEKLFF.

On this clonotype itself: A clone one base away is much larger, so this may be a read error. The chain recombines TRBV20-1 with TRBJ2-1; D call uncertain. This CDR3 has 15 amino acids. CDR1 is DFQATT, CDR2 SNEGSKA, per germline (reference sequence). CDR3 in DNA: TGCAGCTCAAGGCCCCTCGGAGTTTCCTACAATGAGCAGTTCTTC. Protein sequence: CSSRPLGVSYNEQFF.

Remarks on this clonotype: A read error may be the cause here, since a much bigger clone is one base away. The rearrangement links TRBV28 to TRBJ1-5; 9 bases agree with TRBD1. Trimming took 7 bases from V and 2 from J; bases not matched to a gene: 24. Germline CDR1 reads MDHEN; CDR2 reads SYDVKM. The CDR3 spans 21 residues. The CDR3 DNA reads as TGTGCCAGCACCGCAACCCTAGCCGGGACAGGGTTTGTGGTTGGCAATCAGCCCCAGCATTTT. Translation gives CASTATLAGTGFVVGNQPQHF.

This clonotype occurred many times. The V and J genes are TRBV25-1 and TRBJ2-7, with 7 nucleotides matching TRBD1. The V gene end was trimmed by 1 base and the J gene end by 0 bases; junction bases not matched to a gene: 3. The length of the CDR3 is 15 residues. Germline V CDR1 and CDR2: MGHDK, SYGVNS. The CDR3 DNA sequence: TGTGCCAGCAGTGAATGGGACAGTTCCTCCTACGAGCAGTACTTC. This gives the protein CASSEWDSSSYEQYF.

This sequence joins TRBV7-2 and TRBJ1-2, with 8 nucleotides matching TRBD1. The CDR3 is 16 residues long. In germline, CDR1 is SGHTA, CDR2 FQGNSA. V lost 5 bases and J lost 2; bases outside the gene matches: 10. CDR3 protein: CASSRRQGIANYGYTF. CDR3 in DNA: TGTGCCAGCAGCCGCCGACAGGGGATTGCGAACTATGGCTACACCTTC.

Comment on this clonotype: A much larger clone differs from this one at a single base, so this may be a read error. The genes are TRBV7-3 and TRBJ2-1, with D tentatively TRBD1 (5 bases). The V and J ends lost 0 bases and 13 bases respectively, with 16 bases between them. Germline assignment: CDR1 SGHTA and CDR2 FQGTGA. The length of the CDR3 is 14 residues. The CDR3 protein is CASSLTAGSETQFF. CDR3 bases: TGTGCCAGCAGCTTAACGGCAGGGTCAGAGACCCAGTTCTTC.

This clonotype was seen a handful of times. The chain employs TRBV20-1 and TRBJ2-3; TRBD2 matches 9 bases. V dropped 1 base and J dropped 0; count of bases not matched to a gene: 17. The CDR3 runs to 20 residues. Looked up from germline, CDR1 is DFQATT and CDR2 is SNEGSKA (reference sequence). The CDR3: CSARGFSSVQRGVSTDTQYF. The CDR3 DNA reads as TGCAGTGCTAGAGGGTTTTCGAGTGTCCAGCGGGGGGTGAGCACAGATACGCAGTATTTT.

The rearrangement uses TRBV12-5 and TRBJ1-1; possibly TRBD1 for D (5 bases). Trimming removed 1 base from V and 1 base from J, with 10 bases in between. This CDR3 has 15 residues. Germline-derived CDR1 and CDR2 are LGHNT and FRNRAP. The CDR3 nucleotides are TGTGCTAGTGGTTTGGCAGGGCTGGGGAACACTGAAGCTTTCTTT. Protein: CASGLAGLGNTEAFF.

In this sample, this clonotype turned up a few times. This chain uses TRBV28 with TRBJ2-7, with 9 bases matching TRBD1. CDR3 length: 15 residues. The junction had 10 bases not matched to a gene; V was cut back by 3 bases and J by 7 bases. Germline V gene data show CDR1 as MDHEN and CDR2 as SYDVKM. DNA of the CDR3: TGTGCCAGCAGTTTCCGGGACAGGGCCCCGGGAGAGCAGTACTTC. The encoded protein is CASSFRDRAPGEQYF.

In DNA, the CDR3 is TGCAGCGTTGAATTTCCTGGGGACAGGGGGCGTGCCGACTATGGCTACACCTTC. It yields the protein CSVEFPGDRGRADYGYTF. The chain employs TRBV29-1 and TRBJ1-2; 12 bases fit TRBD1. The V and J ends lost 2 bases and 3 bases, in that order; junction bases with no gene match: 13. This CDR3 comprises 18 residues. Looked up from germline, CDR1 is SQVTM and CDR2 is ANQGSEA.

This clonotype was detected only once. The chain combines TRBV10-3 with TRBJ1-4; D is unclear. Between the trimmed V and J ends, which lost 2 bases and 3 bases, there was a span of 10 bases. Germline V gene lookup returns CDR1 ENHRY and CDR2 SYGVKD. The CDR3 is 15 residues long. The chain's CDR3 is CAISEAERANEKLFF. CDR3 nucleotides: TGTGCCATCAGTGAGGCGGAAAGGGCTAATGAAAAACTGTTTTTT.

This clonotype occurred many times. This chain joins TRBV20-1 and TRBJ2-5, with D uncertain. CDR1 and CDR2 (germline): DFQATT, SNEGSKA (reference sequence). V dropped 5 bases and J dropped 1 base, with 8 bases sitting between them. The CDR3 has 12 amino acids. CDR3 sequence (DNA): TGCAGTGCTGGGCTGCTCCAAGAGACCCAGTACTTC. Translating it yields CSAGLLQETQYF.

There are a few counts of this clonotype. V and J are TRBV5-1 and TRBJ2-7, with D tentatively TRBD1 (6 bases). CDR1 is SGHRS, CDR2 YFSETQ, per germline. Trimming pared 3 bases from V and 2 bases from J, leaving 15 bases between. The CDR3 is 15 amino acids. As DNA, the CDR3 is TGCGCCAGCAGCTGGGACCTCGGGACAACCTACGAGCAGTACTTC. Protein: CASSWDLGTTYEQYF.

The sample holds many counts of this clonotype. In DNA form, the CDR3 reads TGTGCCAGCAGCTTTCCAGGGAACCCGGCCTATGGCTACACCTTC. Protein sequence: CASSFPGNPAYGYTF. This chain connects TRBV5-5 to TRBJ1-2, with D maybe TRBD1 (5 bases). The CDR3 is made up of 15 amino acids. Germline-derived CDR1 and CDR2 are SGHKS and YYEKEE (reference sequence). The V end lost 2 bases, the J end lost 4 bases, and 15 bases lay between the germline ends.

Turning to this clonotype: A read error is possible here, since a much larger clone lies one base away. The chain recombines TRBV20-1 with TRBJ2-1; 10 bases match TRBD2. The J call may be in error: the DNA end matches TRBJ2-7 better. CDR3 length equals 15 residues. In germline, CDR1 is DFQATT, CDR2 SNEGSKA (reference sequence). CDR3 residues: CSASHLAGDLNEQYF. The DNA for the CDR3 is TGCAGTGCTAGTCATCTAGCGGGGGATCTCAATGAGCAGTACTTC.

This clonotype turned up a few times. The CDR3, as DNA: TGTGCCAGTAGTCCCCCGGGAGGGCGTCGCGGTACGCAGTATTTT. It codes for CASSPPGGRRGTQYF. This chain links TRBV19 with TRBJ2-3; TRBD2 agrees at 8 bases. The CDR3 totals 15 residues. Germline values: CDR1 LNHDA, CDR2 SQIVND (reference sequence). J lost 8 bases, V lost 5 bases, and 12 bases had no gene match.

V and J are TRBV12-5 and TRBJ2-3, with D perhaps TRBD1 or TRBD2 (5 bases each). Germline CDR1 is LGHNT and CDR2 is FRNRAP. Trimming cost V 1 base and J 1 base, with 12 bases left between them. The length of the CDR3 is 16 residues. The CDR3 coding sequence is TGTGCTAGTGGTTTGGGGACTTTGGGGGGCACAGATACGCAGTATTTT. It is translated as CASGLGTLGGTDTQYF.

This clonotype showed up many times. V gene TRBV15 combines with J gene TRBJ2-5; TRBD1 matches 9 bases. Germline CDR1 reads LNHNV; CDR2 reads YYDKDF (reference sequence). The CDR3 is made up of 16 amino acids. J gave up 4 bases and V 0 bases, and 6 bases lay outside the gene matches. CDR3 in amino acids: CATSRDLGQGRETQYF. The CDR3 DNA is TGTGCCACCAGCAGAGATCTCGGACAGGGGAGAGAGACCCAGTACTTC. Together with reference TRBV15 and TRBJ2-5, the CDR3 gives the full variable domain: DAMVIQNPRYQVTQFGKPVTLSCSQTLNHNVMYWYQQKSSQAPKLLFHYYDKDFNNEADTPDNFQSRRPNTSFCFLDIRSPGLGDTAMYLCATSRDLGQGRETQYFGPGTRLLVL.

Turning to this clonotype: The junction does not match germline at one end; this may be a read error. The CDR3 loop reads CAGSYSGTANTDTQYF. The CDR3 nucleotides are TGTGCCGGCAGTTACTCTGGGACTGCCAATACAGATACGCAGTATTTT. This chain links TRBV6-5 with TRBJ2-3; tentative D call: TRBD2 (6 bases). Per germline, CDR1 MNHEY and CDR2 SVGAGI. The CDR3 runs to 16 residues.

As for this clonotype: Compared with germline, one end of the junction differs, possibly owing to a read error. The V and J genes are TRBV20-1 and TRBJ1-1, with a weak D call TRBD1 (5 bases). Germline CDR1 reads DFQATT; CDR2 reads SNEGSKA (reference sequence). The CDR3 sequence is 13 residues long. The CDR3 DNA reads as TGCAGTGTTCGGCAGGGCTCTTACACTGAAACTTTCTTT. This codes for CSVRQGSYTETFF.